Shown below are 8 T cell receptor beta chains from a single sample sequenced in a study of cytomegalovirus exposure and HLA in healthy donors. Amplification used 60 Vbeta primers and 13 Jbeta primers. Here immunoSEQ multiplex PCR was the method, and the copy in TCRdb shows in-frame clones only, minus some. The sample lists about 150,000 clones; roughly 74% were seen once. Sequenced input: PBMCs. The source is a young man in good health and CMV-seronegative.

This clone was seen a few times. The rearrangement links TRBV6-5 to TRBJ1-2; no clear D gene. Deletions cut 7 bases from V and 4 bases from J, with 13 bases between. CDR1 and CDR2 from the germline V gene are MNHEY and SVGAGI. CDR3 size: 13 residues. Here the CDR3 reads CASKPGVGYGYTF. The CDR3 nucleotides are TGTGCCAGCAAACCCGGGGTAGGCTATGGCTACACCTTC.

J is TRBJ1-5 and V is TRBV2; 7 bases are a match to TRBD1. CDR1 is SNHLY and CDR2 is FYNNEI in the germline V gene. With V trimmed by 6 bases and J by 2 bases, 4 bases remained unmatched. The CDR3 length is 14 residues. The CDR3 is CASSSDRGNQPQHF. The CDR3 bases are TGTGCCAGCAGCAGTGACAGGGGCAATCAGCCCCAGCATTTT. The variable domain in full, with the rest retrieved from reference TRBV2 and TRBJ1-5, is EPEVTQTPSHQVTQMGQEVILRCVPISNHLYFYWYRQILGQKVEFLVSFYNNEISEKSEIFDDQFSVERPDGSNFTLKIRSTKLEDSAMYFCASSSDRGNQPQHFGDGTRLSIL.

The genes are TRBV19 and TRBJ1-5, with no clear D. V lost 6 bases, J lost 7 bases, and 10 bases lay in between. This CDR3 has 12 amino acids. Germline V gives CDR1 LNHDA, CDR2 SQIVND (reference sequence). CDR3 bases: TGTGCCAGTAGCGACCTCAGGCAGCCCCAGCATTTT. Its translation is CASSDLRQPQHF.

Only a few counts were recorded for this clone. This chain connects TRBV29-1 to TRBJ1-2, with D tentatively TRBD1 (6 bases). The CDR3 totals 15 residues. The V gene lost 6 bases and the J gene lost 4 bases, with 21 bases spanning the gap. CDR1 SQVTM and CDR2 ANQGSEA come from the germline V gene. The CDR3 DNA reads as TGCAGCGTCAACCAGGGGAACGTAGGGGTCTATGGCTACACCTTC. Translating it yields CSVNQGNVGVYGYTF. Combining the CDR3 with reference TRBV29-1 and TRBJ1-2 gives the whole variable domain SAVISQKPSRDICQRGTSLTIQCQVDSQVTMMFWYRQQPGQSLTLIATANQGSEATYESGFVIDKFPISRPNLTFSTLTVSNMSPEDSSIYLCSVNQGNVGVYGYTFGSGTRLTVV.

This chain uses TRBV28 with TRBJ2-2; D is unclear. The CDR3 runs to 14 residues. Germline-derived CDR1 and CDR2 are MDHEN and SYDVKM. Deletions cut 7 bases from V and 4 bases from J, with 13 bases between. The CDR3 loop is CASTSRRATGELFF. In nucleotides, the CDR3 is TGTGCCAGCACCTCGAGGAGAGCCACCGGGGAGCTGTTTTTT. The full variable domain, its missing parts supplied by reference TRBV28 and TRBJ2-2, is DVKVTQSSRYLVKRTGEKVFLECVQDMDHENMFWYRQDPGLGLRLIYFSYDVKMKEKGDIPEGYSVSREKKERFSLILESASTNQTSMYLCASTSRRATGELFFGEGSRLTVL.

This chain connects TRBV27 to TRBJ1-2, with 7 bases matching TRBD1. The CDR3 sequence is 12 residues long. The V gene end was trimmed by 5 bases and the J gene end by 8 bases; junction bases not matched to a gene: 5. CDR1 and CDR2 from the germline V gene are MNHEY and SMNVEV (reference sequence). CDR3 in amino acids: CASSPRGFGYTF. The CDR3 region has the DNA TGTGCCAGCAGTCCCAGGGGGTTCGGCTACACCTTC.

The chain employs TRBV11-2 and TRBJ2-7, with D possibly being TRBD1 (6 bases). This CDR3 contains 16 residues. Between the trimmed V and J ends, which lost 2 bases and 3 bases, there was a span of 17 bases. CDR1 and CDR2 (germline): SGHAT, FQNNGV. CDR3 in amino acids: CASSLRVTGSIYEQYF. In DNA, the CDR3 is TGTGCCAGCAGCTTAAGGGTTACAGGGTCCATCTACGAGCAGTACTTC.

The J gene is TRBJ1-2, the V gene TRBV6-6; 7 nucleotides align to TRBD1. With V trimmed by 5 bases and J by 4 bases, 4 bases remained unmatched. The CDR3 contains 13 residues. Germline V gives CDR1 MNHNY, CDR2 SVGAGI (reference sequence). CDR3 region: CASSQGQIYGYTF. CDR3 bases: TGTGCCAGCAGTCAGGGACAGATCTATGGCTACACCTTC.